The sample holds many counts of the clone carrying this TCR beta chain. The antigen is unknown. The germline CDR1 and CDR2 sequences are SGHRS and YFSETQ. Trimming removed 0 bases from V and 6 bases from J, with 9 bases in between. The length of the CDR3 is 14 residues. Unsorted libraries were prepared from 2 million PBMCs held at -80 C. This entry is derived from a study of neurological immune-mediated disorders. A 10-nucleotide random UMI tagged transcripts in template-switch 5'RACE cDNA synthesis. TCRdb independently ran MiXCR on the 5' RACE reads; one entry per CDR3 protein. Of 78,000 or so distinct CDR3 sequences listed, approximately 5% are singletons. Study observations and caveats: HTLV-1-associated myelopathy led in TCR clonal expansion, while multiple sclerosis ranked lowest, below healthy controls.

The source is a woman aged 30 to 39 with multiple sclerosis. V usage is TRBV5-1 and J usage is TRBJ1-4, with D hard to call. Sequenced material: PBMCs. The DNA of the CDR3 is TGCGCCAGCAGCTTGGGTCAAGACGATGAAAAACTGTTTTTT. Protein product: CASSLGQDDEKLFF.